The 28 T cell receptor beta chains below were found in one sample sequenced in a study of blood T cell repertoires in COVID-19. Repertoires were generated with immunoSEQ multiplex PCR, while TCRdb's copy carries only in-frame clones and drops some. The sample shows 99,000 or so clones, 75% to 85% of them seen only once. The sample comprised peripheral blood. These TCRs come from a man between 60 and 70 years old with acute or convalescent COVID-19.

The chain uses TRBV29-1 and TRBJ1-1; weak D call: TRBD1 (5 bases). V lost 3 bases and J lost 2, with 10 bases in between. CDR1 is SQVTM and CDR2 is ANQGSEA in the germline V gene. The CDR3 spans 13 residues. CDR3 bases: TGCAGCGTTGATAGTCAGGGTAACACTGAAGCTTTCTTT. Protein sequence: CSVDSQGNTEAFF. The full variable domain, with the rest looked up from reference TRBV29-1 and TRBJ1-1, is SAVISQKPSRDICQRGTSLTIQCQVDSQVTMMFWYRQQPGQSLTLIATANQGSEATYESGFVIDKFPISRPNLTFSTLTVSNMSPEDSSIYLCSVDSQGNTEAFFGQGTRLTVV.

The CDR3 sequence is CASSRHSGRDYNEQFF. The CDR3 DNA sequence: TGTGCCAGCAGTCGTCATAGCGGGAGGGACTACAATGAGCAGTTCTTC. This chain links TRBV27 with TRBJ2-1, with TRBD2 matching 11 bases. Per germline, CDR1 MNHEY and CDR2 SMNVEV (reference sequence). The CDR3 has 16 residues. J was trimmed by 3 bases and V by 5 bases; bases with no gene match: 6.

This clone was recorded only once. CDR3 loop: CASRTRDTQYF. CDR3 sequence (DNA): TGTGCCAGCAGAACGCGAGATACGCAGTATTTT. This chain joins TRBV27 and TRBJ2-3; no clear D gene. Germline loops: CDR1 MNHEY, CDR2 SMNVEV (reference sequence). Trimming shortened V by 6 bases and J by 5 bases, and 6 bases separated the two germline ends. The CDR3 is 11 amino acids.

V usage is TRBV4-2 and J usage is TRBJ2-2, with D possibly matching TRBD2 (6 bases). The V end was cut by 6 bases, the J end by 0 bases, with 8 bases between. The CDR3 has 14 residues. Per germline, CDR1 LGHNA and CDR2 YNFKEQ. The CDR3 DNA reads as TGTGCCAGCAGAATAGCGGCGAACACCGGGGAGCTGTTTTTT. This translates into CASRIAANTGELFF.

The chain employs TRBV28 and TRBJ1-6; D is possibly TRBD1 (6 bases). The CDR3 contains 15 residues. Germline CDR1 is MDHEN and CDR2 is SYDVKM. Trimming cost V 4 bases and J 3 bases, with 10 bases left between them. CDR3 sequence reads: CASSSWTDYNSPLHF. CDR3 DNA sequence: TGTGCCAGCAGTTCTTGGACAGACTATAATTCACCCCTCCACTTT.

This clone came up once. This chain joins TRBV6-5 and TRBJ2-1; tentatively, D is TRBD2 (6 bases). This CDR3 spans 15 amino acids. V gave up 7 bases and J gave up 6 bases, with 19 bases separating them. Looked up from germline, CDR1 is MNHEY and CDR2 is SVGAGI. CDR3 residues: CASNGGGQGGNEQFF. The CDR3 region has the DNA TGTGCCAGCAATGGCGGCGGGCAGGGAGGCAATGAGCAGTTCTTC.

This clone was recorded once. This chain uses TRBV5-1 with TRBJ1-2, with 7 positions matching TRBD1. The germline V gene encodes CDR1 SGHRS and CDR2 YFSETQ. The CDR3 is 15 residues long. J lost 0 bases, V lost 4 bases, and 6 bases had no gene match. CDR3 coding DNA: TGCGCCAGCAGCCCCCACACAGGGGCTAACTATGGCTACACCTTC. This translates into CASSPHTGANYGYTF.

This chain links TRBV6-1 with TRBJ1-1; D possibly corresponds to TRBD1 (5 bases). The CDR3 spans 15 residues. Trimming stripped 2 bases from V and 0 bases from J, with 10 bases between. CDR1 and CDR2 (germline): MNHNS, SASEGT. Here the CDR3 reads CASSESQGMNTEAFF. In DNA form, the CDR3 reads TGTGCCAGCAGTGAATCTCAGGGAATGAACACTGAAGCTTTCTTT.

The chain carries TRBV6-6 and TRBJ2-3; TRBD2 aligns across 10 bases. After removal of 5 bases from V and 0 bases from J, the junction contained 14 bases not matched to a gene. Germline CDR1 and CDR2: MNHNY and SVGAGI (reference sequence). The CDR3 has 19 amino acids. This CDR3 is CASSPTPAGGPLSTDTQYF. The CDR3, as DNA: TGTGCCAGCAGTCCCACCCCAGCGGGAGGGCCTCTGAGCACAGATACGCAGTATTTT.

This clone was seen just once. V is TRBV11-2 and J is TRBJ2-7; D perhaps matches TRBD2 (6 bases). Germline CDR1 is SGHAT and CDR2 is FQNNGV. The CDR3 has 14 amino acids. The V end lost 1 base, the J end lost 1 base, and 8 bases lay between the germline ends. CDR3 in DNA: TGTGCCAGCAGCTTAGGGACTACTTCCTACGAGCAGTACTTC. Protein: CASSLGTTSYEQYF. The variable domain in full, with the rest retrieved from reference TRBV11-2 and TRBJ2-7, is EAGVAQSPRYKIIEKRQSVAFWCNPISGHATLYWYQQILGQGPKLLIQFQNNGVVDDSQLPKDRFSAERLKGVDSTLKIQPAKLEDSAVYLCASSLGTTSYEQYFGPGTRLTVT.

The J gene is TRBJ2-7, the V gene TRBV18; perhaps TRBD1 as D (6 bases). V lost 2 bases and J lost 0, with 11 bases in between. Germline loops: CDR1 KGHSH, CDR2 LQKENI. The CDR3 contains 15 residues. DNA of the CDR3: TGTGCCAGCTCACCAAGGCTGGACAGCTCCTACGAGCAGTACTTC. Amino acids: CASSPRLDSSYEQYF. Full variable domain (missing parts from reference TRBV18 and TRBJ2-7): NAGVMQNPRHLVRRRGQEARLRCSPMKGHSHVYWYRQLPEEGLKFMVYLQKENIIDESGMPKERFSAEFPKEGPSILRIQQVVRGDSAAYFCASSPRLDSSYEQYFGPGTRLTVT.

The genes are TRBV28 and TRBJ2-1; a weak D match, TRBD2 (6 bases). Trimming pared 6 bases from V and 5 bases from J, leaving 14 bases between. Germline loops: CDR1 MDHEN, CDR2 SYDVKM. The CDR3 totals 14 residues. The CDR3 DNA sequence: TGTGCCAGCAGACTTCCGGGACTTCACAATGAGCAGTTCTTC. This sequence encodes CASRLPGLHNEQFF.

The chain uses TRBV5-4 and TRBJ1-2; 9 nucleotides match TRBD1. Germline loops: CDR1 SGHNT, CDR2 YYREEE (reference sequence). This CDR3 comprises 14 residues. Unmatched junction bases numbered 2, after V lost 0 bases and J lost 5 bases. CDR3 coding DNA: TGTGCCAGCAGCTTGGATGGACAGGGGTATGGCTACACCTTC. The encoded protein is CASSLDGQGYGYTF.

This clone appeared a few times. This chain uses TRBV2 with TRBJ2-3, with D perhaps matching TRBD1 (6 bases). V gave up 6 bases and J gave up 3 bases, with 19 bases separating them. The CDR3 contains 16 residues. CDR1 is SNHLY, CDR2 FYNNEI, per germline. CDR3 region: CASRKRQVHDTDTQYF. In DNA form, the CDR3 reads TGTGCCAGCAGGAAAAGACAGGTACACGATACAGATACGCAGTATTTT.

There are a few counts of this clone. The chain combines TRBV7-3 with TRBJ2-3; D not resolved. This CDR3 is built from 15 residues. V was clipped by 5 bases and J by 0 bases, with 12 bases between them. Per the germline V gene, CDR1 is SGHTA and CDR2 is FQGTGA. CDR3 residues: CASSQDITSTDTQYF. Written as DNA, the CDR3 is TGTGCCAGCAGCCAAGACATCACTAGCACAGATACGCAGTATTTT. Together with reference TRBV7-3 and TRBJ2-3, the CDR3 gives the full variable domain: GAGVSQTPSNKVTEKGKYVELRCDPISGHTALYWYRQSLGQGPEFLIYFQGTGAADDSGLPNDRFFAVRPEGSVSTLKIQRTERGDSAVYLCASSQDITSTDTQYFGPGTRLTVL.

This chain links TRBV3-1 (or the pseudogene TRBV3-2) with TRBJ2-5; TRBD1 agrees at 8 bases. CDR3 length: 15 residues. J was trimmed by 0 bases and V by 4 bases; bases with no gene match: 4. The germline CDR1 and CDR2 sequences are LGHDT and YNNKEL (reference sequence). Written as DNA, the CDR3 is TGTGCCAGCAGCCCCCAGGGGGCCTACCAAGAGACCCAGTACTTC. It yields the protein CASSPQGAYQETQYF.

V gene TRBV5-1 combines with J gene TRBJ2-1; 11 positions match TRBD2. Germline assignment: CDR1 SGHRS and CDR2 YFSETQ. The V segment lost 0 bases and the J segment 5 bases; nucleotides outside the gene matches: 4. The CDR3 has 16 residues. In DNA, the CDR3 is TGCGCCAGCAGCTTGGGAATAGCGGGAGGGAACAATGAGCAGTTCTTC. Translated, it gives CASSLGIAGGNNEQFF. Full variable domain (remainder filled in from reference TRBV5-1 and TRBJ2-1): KAGVTQTPRYLIKTRGQQVTLSCSPISGHRSVSWYQQTPGQGLQFLFEYFSETQRNKGNFPGRFSGRQFSNSRSEMNVSTLELGDSALYLCASSLGIAGGNNEQFFGPGTRLTVL.

V and J are TRBV6-5 and TRBJ2-3; 13 bases map to TRBD2. CDR1 is MNHEY and CDR2 is SVGAGI in the germline V gene. The CDR3 totals 15 residues. V trimming: 6 bases; J trimming: 5 bases; junction bases outside the gene matches: 5. CDR3 region: CASSRTSGSGDTQYF. CDR3 nucleotides: TGTGCCAGCAGCCGGACTAGCGGGAGTGGAGATACGCAGTATTTT.

The rearrangement joins TRBV7-9 to TRBJ2-1; 8 nucleotides align to TRBD2. The CDR3 spans 12 residues. V gave up 5 bases and J gave up 8 bases; unmatched junction bases: 2. Germline CDR1 SEHNR, CDR2 FQNEAQ (reference sequence). CDR3 sequence reads: CASSPGGDEQFF. The DNA for the CDR3 is TGTGCCAGCAGCCCGGGGGGGGATGAGCAGTTCTTC.

The chain combines TRBV7-9 with TRBJ2-1; no reliable D call. This CDR3 region has 12 residues. With 7 bases removed from V and 6 bases from J, the gap between germline ends came to 10 bases. Germline V lookup: CDR1 SEHNR, CDR2 FQNEAQ (reference sequence). In DNA form, the CDR3 reads TGTGCCAGCATACTCGCATTCAATGAGCAGTTCTTC. This codes for CASILAFNEQFF.

This clone was seen once. Written as DNA, the CDR3 is TGTGCCAGCAGTTTCTCTCGCTCTGGAAACACCATATATTTT. This codes for CASSFSRSGNTIYF. The genes are TRBV7-9 and TRBJ1-3; D gene unclear. The length of the CDR3 is 14 residues. Germline V lookup: CDR1 SEHNR, CDR2 FQNEAQ (reference sequence). The ends were cut back, 6 bases at V and 0 bases at J, with 9 bases in the middle.

This clone has just a few counts. V and J are TRBV7-2 and TRBJ1-3; TRBD1 is a possible D gene (6 bases). The CDR3 length is 15 residues. Trimming removed 3 bases at V and 2 bases at J, with 11 bases between. Per the germline V gene, CDR1 is SGHTA and CDR2 is FQGNSA. The CDR3 nucleotides are TGTGCCAGCAGCTTCCAGGGGAACACTGGAAACACCATATATTTT. Translated, it gives CASSFQGNTGNTIYF.

This chain uses TRBV11-1 with TRBJ1-1; D is ambiguous. V lost 5 bases and J 2 bases, leaving 9 bases between the germline ends. The germline CDR1 and CDR2 sequences are SGHAT and FQDESV (reference sequence). The length of the CDR3 is 13 residues. The CDR3 region is CASSPGLNTEAFF. Here the CDR3 DNA reads TGTGCCAGCAGCCCTGGACTTAACACTGAAGCTTTCTTT. Based on the CDR3 plus reference TRBV11-1 and TRBJ1-1, the full variable domain is EAEVAQSPRYKITEKSQAVAFWCDPISGHATLYWYRQILGQGPELLVQFQDESVVDDSQLPKDRFSAERLKGVDSTLKIQPAELGDSAMYLCASSPGLNTEAFFGQGTRLTVV.

This chain connects TRBV29-1 to TRBJ1-1, with D possibly matching TRBD1 (6 bases). Germline V CDR1 and CDR2: SQVTM, ANQGSEA. The CDR3 consists of 16 residues. The ends were cut back, 4 bases at V and 3 bases at J, with 21 bases in the middle. DNA for the CDR3: TGCAGCGTTGCAGGTCAGGGGTTACGACGGGACACTGAAGCTTTCTTT. It specifies CSVAGQGLRRDTEAFF. Together with reference TRBV29-1 and TRBJ1-1, the CDR3 gives the full variable domain: SAVISQKPSRDICQRGTSLTIQCQVDSQVTMMFWYRQQPGQSLTLIATANQGSEATYESGFVIDKFPISRPNLTFSTLTVSNMSPEDSSIYLCSVAGQGLRRDTEAFFGQGTRLTVV.

The gene calls are TRBV7-3 and TRBJ2-3; 7 bases agree with TRBD2. The CDR3 is 13 residues long. Losses at the gene ends were 6 bases for V and 4 bases for J; bases not matched to a gene: 4. CDR1 SGHTA and CDR2 FQGTGA come from the germline V gene. The CDR3 DNA is TGTGCCAGCAGTCTTGGGGGGGCAGATACGCAGTATTTT. Its translation: CASSLGGADTQYF.

This rearrangement joins TRBV6-1 to TRBJ1-1, with a possible D match to TRBD1 (6 bases). V gave up 0 bases and J gave up 1 base, with 21 bases separating them. The CDR3 is 19 amino acids. Germline values: CDR1 MNHNS, CDR2 SASEGT. This CDR3 reads CASSEAGVQGWSRNTEAFF. For the CDR3, the DNA is TGTGCCAGCAGTGAAGCAGGGGTACAGGGTTGGAGTAGGAACACTGAAGCTTTCTTT.

V is TRBV7-8 and J is TRBJ2-5, with 10 bases that match TRBD1. CDR1 is SGHVS and CDR2 is FQNEAQ in the germline V gene. The CDR3 contains 16 residues. V lost 3 bases and J lost 5; bases outside the gene matches: 9. The CDR3 here is CASSFQATGGLETQYF. The CDR3 nucleotides are TGTGCCAGCAGCTTCCAAGCGACAGGGGGCTTGGAGACCCAGTACTTC.

The sample holds one count of this clone. The rearrangement uses TRBV28 and TRBJ2-1, with 8 positions matching TRBD2. The CDR3 is 16 amino acids. Trimming removed 3 bases from V and 2 bases from J; junction bases left unmatched: 6. From germline, CDR1 is MDHEN and CDR2 SYDVKM. The CDR3 coding sequence is TGTGCCAGCAGTTTTCTAGGGACTAGTGCCTACAATGAGCAGTTCTTC. Translating it yields CASSFLGTSAYNEQFF.